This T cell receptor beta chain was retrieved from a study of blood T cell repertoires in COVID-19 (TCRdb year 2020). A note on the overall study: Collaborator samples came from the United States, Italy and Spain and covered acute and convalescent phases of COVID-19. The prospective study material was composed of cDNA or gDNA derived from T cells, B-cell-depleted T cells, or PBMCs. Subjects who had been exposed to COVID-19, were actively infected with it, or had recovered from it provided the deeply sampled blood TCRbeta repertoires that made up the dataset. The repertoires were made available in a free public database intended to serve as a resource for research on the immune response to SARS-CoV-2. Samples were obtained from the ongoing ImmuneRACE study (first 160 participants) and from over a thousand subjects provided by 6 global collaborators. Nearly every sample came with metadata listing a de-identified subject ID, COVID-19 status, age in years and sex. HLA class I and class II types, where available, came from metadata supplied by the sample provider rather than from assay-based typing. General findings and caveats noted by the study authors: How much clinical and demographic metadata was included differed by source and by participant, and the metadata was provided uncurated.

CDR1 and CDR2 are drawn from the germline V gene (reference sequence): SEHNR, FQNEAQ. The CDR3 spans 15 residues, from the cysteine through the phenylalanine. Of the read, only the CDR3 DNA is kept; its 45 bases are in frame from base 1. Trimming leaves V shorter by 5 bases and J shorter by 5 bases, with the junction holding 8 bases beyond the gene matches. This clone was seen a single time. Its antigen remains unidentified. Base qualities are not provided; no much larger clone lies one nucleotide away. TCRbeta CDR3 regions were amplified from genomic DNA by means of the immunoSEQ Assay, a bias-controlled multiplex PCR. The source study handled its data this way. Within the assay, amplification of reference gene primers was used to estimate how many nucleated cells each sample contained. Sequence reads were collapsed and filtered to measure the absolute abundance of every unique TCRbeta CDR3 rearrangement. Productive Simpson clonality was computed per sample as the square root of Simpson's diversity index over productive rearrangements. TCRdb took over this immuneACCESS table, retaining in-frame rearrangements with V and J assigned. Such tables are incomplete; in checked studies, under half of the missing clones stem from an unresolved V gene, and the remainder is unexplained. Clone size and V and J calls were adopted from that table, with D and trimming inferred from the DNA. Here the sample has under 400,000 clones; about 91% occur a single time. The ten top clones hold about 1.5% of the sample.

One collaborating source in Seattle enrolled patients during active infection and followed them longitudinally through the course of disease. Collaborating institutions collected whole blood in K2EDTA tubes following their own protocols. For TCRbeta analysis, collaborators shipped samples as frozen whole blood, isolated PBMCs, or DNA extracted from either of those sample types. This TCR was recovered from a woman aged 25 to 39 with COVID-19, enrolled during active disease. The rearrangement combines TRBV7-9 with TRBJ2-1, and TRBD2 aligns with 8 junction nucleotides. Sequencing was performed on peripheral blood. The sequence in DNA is TGTGCCAGCAGCCTCCGGACTAGCAAAAACAATGAGCAGTTCTTC. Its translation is CASSLRTSKNNEQFF.